This TCR beta chain was sequenced during a study of blood T cell repertoires in COVID-19. Clones were read by immunoSEQ multiplex PCR, and TCRdb kept only the in-frame ones, dropping some. The sample lists 100,000 to 150,000 clones; roughly 85% were seen once. CDR1 SGHAT and CDR2 FQDESV come from the germline V gene (reference sequence). Trimming cost V 4 bases and J 4 bases, with 7 bases left between them. The CDR3 spans 12 residues. The sample consisted of peripheral blood. The V and J genes are TRBV11-1 and TRBJ2-5; D gene ambiguous. This clonotype was sampled from a woman older than 75 with COVID-19, enrolled during active disease. CDR3 residues: CASSSNRETQYF. The CDR3 DNA sequence: TGTGCCAGCAGCTCCAACAGAGAGACCCAGTACTTC.